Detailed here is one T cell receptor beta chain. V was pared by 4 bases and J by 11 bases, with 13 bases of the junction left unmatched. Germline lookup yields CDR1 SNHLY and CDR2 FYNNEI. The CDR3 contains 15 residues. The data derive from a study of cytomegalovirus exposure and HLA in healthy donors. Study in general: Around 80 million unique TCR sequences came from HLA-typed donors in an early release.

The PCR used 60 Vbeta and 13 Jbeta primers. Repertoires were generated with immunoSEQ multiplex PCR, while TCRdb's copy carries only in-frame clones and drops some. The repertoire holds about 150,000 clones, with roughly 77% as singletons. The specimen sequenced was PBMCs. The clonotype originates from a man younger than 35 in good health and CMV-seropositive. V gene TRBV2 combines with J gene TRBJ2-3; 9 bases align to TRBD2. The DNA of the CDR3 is TGTGCCAGCAGTGCGGGAGCGGGAGGTGGGAGACGGCAGTATTTT. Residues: CASSAGAGGGRRQYF. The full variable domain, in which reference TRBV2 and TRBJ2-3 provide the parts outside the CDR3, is EPEVTQTPSHQVTQMGQEVILRCVPISNHLYFYWYRQILGQKVEFLVSFYNNEISEKSEIFDDQFSVERPDGSNFTLKIRSTKLEDSAMYFCASSAGAGGGRRQYFGPGTRLTVL.